The next 26 T cell receptor beta chains were all read from a single sample in a study of shared clonotypes between healthy human individuals. Generated by immunoSEQ multiplex PCR, the TCRdb table keeps only in-frame clones and is missing some. The data contain about 600,000 clones, roughly 97% of them singletons. Material for sequencing was naive CD4+ T cells sorted from blood. Subset given: CD45RA+ positively selected. The source of these receptors is a woman aged 25-40 years in good health.

The sample holds a few counts of this clone. In nucleotides, the CDR3 is TGCAGCTTGGGGGCCACTGAAGCTTTCTTT. Encoded protein: CSLGATEAFF. V and J are TRBV20-1 and TRBJ1-1; weak D call: TRBD1 (6 bases). CDR3 length: 10 amino acids. Germline assignment: CDR1 DFQATT and CDR2 SNEGSKA (reference sequence).

This clone was counted once. This chain joins TRBV7-9 and TRBJ2-1; 10 bases agree with TRBD1. The V gene's germline CDR1 is SEHNR and CDR2 FQNEAQ (reference sequence). With V trimmed by 1 base and J by 8 bases, 5 bases remained unmatched. This CDR3 has 15 residues. CDR3 protein: CASSLVGTGADEQFF. Here the CDR3 DNA reads TGTGCCAGCAGCTTAGTCGGGACAGGGGCCGATGAGCAGTTCTTC.

V and J are TRBV7-2 and TRBJ2-5, with 12 bases aligning to TRBD2. CDR1 and CDR2 (germline): SGHTA, FQGNSA. The CDR3 consists of 17 residues. With 5 bases clipped from V and 4 bases from J, the junction kept 11 bases outside the gene matches. The CDR3 DNA sequence: TGTGCCAGCAGCACAAGGACTAGCGGGATCAACGGAGAGACCCAGTACTTC. Translating gives CASSTRTSGINGETQYF.

The chain has TRBV7-8 and TRBJ2-2, with 9 positions matching TRBD1. Germline assignment: CDR1 SGHVS and CDR2 FQNEAQ. The V segment lost 5 bases and the J segment 5 bases; nucleotides outside the gene matches: 6. The CDR3 runs 15 residues. CDR3: CASSLPGQGTGELFF. In DNA form, the CDR3 reads TGTGCCAGCAGCCTACCGGGACAGGGAACCGGGGAGCTGTTTTTT. The full variable domain, completed using reference TRBV7-8 and TRBJ2-2, is GAGVSQSPRYKVAKRGQDVALRCDPISGHVSLFWYQQALGQGPEFLTYFQNEAQLDKSGLPSDRFFAERPEGSVSTLKIQRTQQEDSAVYLCASSLPGQGTGELFFGEGSRLTVL.

This clone was picked up one time. CDR3 nucleotides: TGTGCCAGCAGCTCACGAATACTGACAGGGAAGGTCTTAGGCGGCTACACCTTC. Translated: CASSSRILTGKVLGGYTF. The V call is TRBV7-8, the J call TRBJ1-2; 7 bases are shared with TRBD1. Germline CDR1 and CDR2: SGHVS and FQNEAQ. Trimming at V came to 4 bases and at J to 8 bases, leaving 22 bases not matched to a gene. The CDR3 runs 18 residues.

For this clone: An end of the junction does not agree with germline; a read error may underlie this. The genes are TRBV6-1 and TRBJ2-7; no firm D call. The V gene's germline CDR1 is MNHNS and CDR2 SASEGT. The CDR3 spans 8 residues. CDR3 DNA sequence: TGTGCCAGCAGTGTTTCTAACTTC. Translating it yields CASSVSNF.

This CDR3 reads CASSRDGTGNQPQHF. The CDR3 DNA reads as TGTGCCAGCAGCCGTGACGGGACAGGCAATCAGCCCCAGCATTTT. The gene calls are TRBV7-2 and TRBJ1-5, with TRBD1 identical over 7 bases. The CDR3 loop spans 15 amino acids. Trimming took 5 bases from V and 2 from J; bases not matched to a gene: 6. Germline CDR1 reads SGHTA; CDR2 reads FQGNSA.

V is TRBV6-1 and J is TRBJ2-3, with D perhaps TRBD2 (5 bases). Trimming cost V 7 bases and J 3 bases, with 11 bases left between them. Germline CDR1 MNHNS, CDR2 SASEGT. The CDR3 loop spans 13 amino acids. The CDR3 sequence: CASKRRRTDTQYF. The DNA for the CDR3 is TGTGCCAGCAAAAGGAGGCGGACAGATACGCAGTATTTT.

This clone showed up just once. The chain is built from TRBV30 and TRBJ2-1; D possibly corresponds to TRBD2 (6 bases). The germline V and J ends were trimmed by 1 base and 8 bases, with 15 bases remaining between them. Germline lookup yields CDR1 GTSNPN and CDR2 SVGIG (reference sequence). CDR3 length: 14 amino acids. DNA for the CDR3: TGTGCCTGGAGTGGAGGGACTTTGTCCTATGAGCAGTTCTTC. Protein: CAWSGGTLSYEQFF.

The chain combines TRBV28 with TRBJ2-2, with a possible D match to TRBD1 (6 bases). The germline V and J ends were trimmed by 5 bases and 4 bases, with 20 bases remaining between them. The CDR3 runs 17 residues. Germline lookup yields CDR1 MDHEN and CDR2 SYDVKM. The CDR3 sequence: CASSPWRWTAPTGELFF. The CDR3 DNA reads as TGTGCCAGCAGTCCGTGGAGGTGGACAGCTCCCACCGGGGAGCTGTTTTTT.

This clone has more than one count but fewer than ten. The chain joins TRBV5-6 to TRBJ1-2; D ambiguous. The CDR3 is 11 amino acids. V lost 4 bases and J lost 7, with 8 bases in between. Germline V CDR1 and CDR2: SGHDT, YYEEEE. CDR3 protein: CASSRRSGYTF. The CDR3 nucleotides are TGTGCCAGCAGCCGGCGGTCTGGCTACACCTTC. The entire variable domain, with the rest obtained from reference TRBV5-6 and TRBJ1-2, is as follows: DAGVTQSPTHLIKTRGQQVTLRCSPKSGHDTVSWYQQALGQGPQFIFQYYEEEERQRGNFPDRFSGHQFPNYSSELNVNALLLGDSALYLCASSRRSGYTFGSGTRLTVV.

The chain has TRBV7-9 and TRBJ2-3; TRBD1 matches 9 bases. This CDR3 has 17 residues. Germline values: CDR1 SEHNR, CDR2 FQNEAQ (reference sequence). The ends lost 6 bases at V and 4 bases at J; junction bases unmatched: 14. DNA of the CDR3: TGTGCCAGCAGAAACCTGGGACAGGGAATTTTAGCAGATACGCAGTATTTT. This translates into CASRNLGQGILADTQYF.

This clone appeared once. The rearrangement joins TRBV4-1 to TRBJ2-5, with 15 bases matching TRBD2. The V segment lost 4 bases and the J segment 5 bases; nucleotides outside the gene matches: 14. Germline CDR1 is MGHRA and CDR2 is YSYEKL. There are 19 residues in the CDR3. This chain's CDR3 is CASSPLIGTSGRTGETQYF. The CDR3 DNA sequence: TGCGCCAGCAGCCCCTTAATCGGGACTAGCGGGAGGACGGGCGAGACCCAGTACTTC.

The chain joins TRBV11-2 to TRBJ2-5; 7 nucleotides match TRBD2. CDR1 is SGHAT, CDR2 FQNNGV, per germline. Unmatched junction bases numbered 1, after V lost 1 base and J lost 5 bases. The CDR3 spans 13 residues. The CDR3 coding sequence is TGTGCCAGCAGCTTAGCCGGGGGGGAGACCCAGTACTTC. It encodes CASSLAGGETQYF. The full variable domain, completed using reference TRBV11-2 and TRBJ2-5, is EAGVAQSPRYKIIEKRQSVAFWCNPISGHATLYWYQQILGQGPKLLIQFQNNGVVDDSQLPKDRFSAERLKGVDSTLKIQPAKLEDSAVYLCASSLAGGETQYFGPGTRLLVL.

The CDR3 protein is CASSGPVKPYEQYF. In DNA form, the CDR3 reads TGTGCCAGCAGTGGACCGGTCAAACCCTACGAGCAGTACTTC. The rearrangement uses TRBV27 and TRBJ2-7; D is ambiguous. Trimming pared 5 bases from V and 2 bases from J, leaving 13 bases between. Germline V gives CDR1 MNHEY, CDR2 SMNVEV (reference sequence). The CDR3 is 14 amino acids.

The chain links TRBV10-3 to TRBJ2-7; TRBD2 matches at 8 bases. Germline-derived CDR1 and CDR2 are ENHRY and SYGVKD. The CDR3 is 16 amino acids. V shed 2 bases, J shed 5 bases, and the junction held 11 bases outside the gene matches. The CDR3 spells CAISEPEAGARDEQYF. CDR3 coding DNA: TGTGCCATCAGTGAGCCTGAAGCGGGAGCAAGAGACGAGCAGTACTTC.

The genes are TRBV18 and TRBJ2-1; no definite D call. Trimming took 0 bases from V and 14 from J, leaving 14 bases between them. The CDR3 runs 13 residues. Germline V lookup: CDR1 KGHSH, CDR2 LQKENI. The CDR3 nucleotides are TGTGCCAGCTCACCACCTTTCGAAGGGTTCAAGTTCTTC. It codes for CASSPPFEGFKFF.

This chain uses TRBV4-3 with TRBJ2-1; D is unclear. The germline gives CDR1 LGHNA, CDR2 YSLEER. The ends were cut back, 4 bases at V and 7 bases at J, with 11 bases in the middle. CDR3 length: 13 residues. As DNA, the CDR3 is TGCGCCAGCAGCCGCCCGGCTGGGAATGAGCAGTTCTTC. Protein sequence: CASSRPAGNEQFF.

The chain is built from TRBV7-2 and TRBJ2-7; 7 bases are a match to TRBD1. The CDR3 length is 15 residues. Losses at the gene ends were 5 bases for V and 6 bases for J; bases not matched to a gene: 13. Per germline, CDR1 SGHTA and CDR2 FQGNSA. For the CDR3, the DNA is TGTGCCAGCAGCCCGGTGGGAAGGGGGCTTGGCGAGCAGTACTTC. Its translation is CASSPVGRGLGEQYF.

V gene TRBV7-6 combines with J gene TRBJ2-1; TRBD2 agrees at 9 bases. The CDR3 length is 14 residues. V gave up 6 bases and J gave up 6 bases; unmatched junction bases: 6. Per germline, CDR1 SGHVS and CDR2 FNYEAQ. In DNA form, the CDR3 reads TGTGCCAGCAGGTCGGCGGGAGGGGGCAATGAGCAGTTCTTC. Translating gives CASRSAGGGNEQFF.

The chain is built from TRBV5-6 and TRBJ1-6, with D uncertain. Per germline, CDR1 SGHDT and CDR2 YYEEEE. The CDR3 runs to 14 residues. The V gene lost 1 base and the J gene lost 9 bases, with 11 bases spanning the gap. CDR3 loop: CASSLRSRASPLHF. The DNA of the CDR3 is TGTGCCAGCAGCTTGAGATCTCGGGCTTCACCCCTCCACTTT.

The gene calls are TRBV5-6 and TRBJ2-7; D assignment may be TRBD1 or TRBD2 (5 bases each). Germline V CDR1 and CDR2: SGHDT, YYEEEE. The V and J ends lost 4 bases and 6 bases respectively, with 8 bases between them. This CDR3 has 11 residues. Here the CDR3 reads CASSRGGEQYF. The CDR3 DNA follows: TGTGCCAGCAGCCGTGGGGGCGAGCAGTACTTC.

The chain is built from TRBV6-1 and TRBJ2-5, with 10 bases that match TRBD2. The DNA end favors TRBJ2-7, so the J call may be wrong. CDR1 and CDR2 from the germline V gene are MNHNS and SASEGT. This CDR3 spans 15 amino acids. The CDR3, as DNA: TGTGCCAGCAGTGAAAGCGGGAGGGCCCCCTACGAGCAGTACTTC. As protein: CASSESGRAPYEQYF.

The chain has TRBV5-1 and TRBJ1-1; possibly TRBD1 for D (5 bases). V lost 6 bases to trimming and J lost 2 bases, with 17 bases between them. The CDR3 covers 15 residues. Per the germline V gene, CDR1 is SGHRS and CDR2 is YFSETQ. The CDR3 here is CASKPWGGGNTEAFF. DNA for the CDR3: TGCGCCAGCAAACCGTGGGGTGGGGGAAACACTGAAGCTTTCTTT.

This clone appeared once. The chain links TRBV10-3 to TRBJ1-5; no reliable D call. The CDR3 sequence is 13 residues long. The ends were cut back, 6 bases at V and 8 bases at J, with 14 bases in the middle. Germline CDR1 is ENHRY and CDR2 is SYGVKD. CDR3 nucleotides: TGTGCCATCAGCCCCTCCCCGCTTGAGCCCCAGCATTTT. It is translated as CAISPSPLEPQHF.

The chain carries TRBV18 and TRBJ1-5, with no clear D. From germline, CDR1 is KGHSH and CDR2 LQKENI. There are 14 residues in the CDR3. Trimming took 5 bases from V and 0 from J, leaving 8 bases between them. CDR3 bases: TGTGCCAGCTCATCGGAGGATAGCAATCAGCCCCAGCATTTT. This encodes CASSSEDSNQPQHF. Supplemented by reference TRBV18 and TRBJ1-5, the full variable domain reads NAGVMQNPRHLVRRRGQEARLRCSPMKGHSHVYWYRQLPEEGLKFMVYLQKENIIDESGMPKERFSAEFPKEGPSILRIQQVVRGDSAAYFCASSSEDSNQPQHFGDGTRLSIL.